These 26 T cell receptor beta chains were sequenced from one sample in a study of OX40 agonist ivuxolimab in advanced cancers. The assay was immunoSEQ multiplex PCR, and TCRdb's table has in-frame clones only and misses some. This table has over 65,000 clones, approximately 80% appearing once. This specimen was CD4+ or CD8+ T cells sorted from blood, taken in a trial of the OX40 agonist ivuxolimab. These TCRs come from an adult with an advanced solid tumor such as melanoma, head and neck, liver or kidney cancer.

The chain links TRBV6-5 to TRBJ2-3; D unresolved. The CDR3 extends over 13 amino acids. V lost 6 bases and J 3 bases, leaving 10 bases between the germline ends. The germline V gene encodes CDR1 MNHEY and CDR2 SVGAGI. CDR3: CASRPLLTDTQYF. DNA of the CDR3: TGTGCCAGCAGGCCTCTTTTAACAGATACGCAGTATTTT.

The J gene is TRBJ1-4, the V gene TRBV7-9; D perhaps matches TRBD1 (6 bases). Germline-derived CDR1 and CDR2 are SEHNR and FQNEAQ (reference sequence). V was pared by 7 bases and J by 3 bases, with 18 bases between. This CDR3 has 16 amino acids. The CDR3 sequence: CASTLGRGRSNEKLFF. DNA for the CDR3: TGTGCCAGCACCCTAGGGAGGGGGAGATCTAATGAAAAACTGTTTTTT.

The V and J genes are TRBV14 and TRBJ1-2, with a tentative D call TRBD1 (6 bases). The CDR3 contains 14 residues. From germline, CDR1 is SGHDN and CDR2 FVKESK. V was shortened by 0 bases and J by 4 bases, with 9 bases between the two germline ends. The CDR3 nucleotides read TGTGCCAGCAGCCAAGAGACAGGAGTCTATGGCTACACCTTC. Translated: CASSQETGVYGYTF. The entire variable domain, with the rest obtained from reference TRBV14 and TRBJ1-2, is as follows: EAGVTQFPSHSVIEKGQTVTLRCDPISGHDNLYWYRRVMGKEIKFLLHFVKESKQDESGMPNNRFLAERTGGTYSTLKVQPAELEDSGVYFCASSQETGVYGYTFGSGTRLTVV.

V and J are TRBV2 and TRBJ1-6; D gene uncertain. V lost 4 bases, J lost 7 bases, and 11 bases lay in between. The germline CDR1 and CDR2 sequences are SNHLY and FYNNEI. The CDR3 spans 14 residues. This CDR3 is CASSVDRANSPLHF. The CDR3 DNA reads TGTGCCAGCAGTGTCGATCGCGCAAATTCACCCCTCCACTTT.

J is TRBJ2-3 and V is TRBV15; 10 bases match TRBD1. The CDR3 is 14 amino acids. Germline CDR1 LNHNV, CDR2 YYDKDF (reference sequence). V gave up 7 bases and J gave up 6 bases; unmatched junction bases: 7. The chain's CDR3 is CATTRDRGGDTQYF. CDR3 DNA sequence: TGTGCCACCACTAGGGACAGGGGTGGTGATACGCAGTATTTT.

The CDR3 is CASSKGQGAGANVLTF. The CDR3 DNA sequence: TGTGCCAGCAGCAAGGGACAGGGGGCTGGGGCCAACGTCCTGACTTTC. J is TRBJ2-6 and V is TRBV7-9, with 11 bases identical to TRBD1. Losses at the gene ends were 5 bases for V and 2 bases for J; bases not matched to a gene: 2. Germline assignment: CDR1 SEHNR and CDR2 FQNEAQ (reference sequence). This CDR3 has 16 residues.

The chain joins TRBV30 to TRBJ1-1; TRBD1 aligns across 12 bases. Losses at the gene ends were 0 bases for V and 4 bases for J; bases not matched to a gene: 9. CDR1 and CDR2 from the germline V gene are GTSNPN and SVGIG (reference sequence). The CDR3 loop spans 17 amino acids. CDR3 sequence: CAWSVVGDRGRVTEAFF. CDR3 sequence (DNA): TGTGCCTGGAGTGTCGTCGGGGACAGGGGGCGGGTCACTGAAGCTTTCTTT.

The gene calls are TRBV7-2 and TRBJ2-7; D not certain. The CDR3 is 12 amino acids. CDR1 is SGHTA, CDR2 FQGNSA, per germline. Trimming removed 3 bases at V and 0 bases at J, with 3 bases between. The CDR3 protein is CASSFSSYEQYF. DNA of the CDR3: TGTGCCAGCAGCTTCAGCTCCTACGAGCAGTACTTC. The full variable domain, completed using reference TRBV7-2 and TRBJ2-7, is GAGVSQSPSNKVTEKGKDVELRCDPISGHTALYWYRQSLGQGLEFLIYFQGNSAPDKSGLPSDRFSAERTGGSVSTLTIQRTQQEDSAVYLCASSFSSYEQYFGPGTRLTVT.

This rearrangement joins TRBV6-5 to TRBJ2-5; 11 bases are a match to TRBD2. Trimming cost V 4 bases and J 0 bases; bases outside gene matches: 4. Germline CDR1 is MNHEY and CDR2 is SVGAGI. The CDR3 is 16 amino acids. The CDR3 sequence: CASSSLAGGNQETQYF. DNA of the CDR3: TGTGCCAGCAGTTCTCTAGCGGGGGGTAACCAAGAGACCCAGTACTTC.

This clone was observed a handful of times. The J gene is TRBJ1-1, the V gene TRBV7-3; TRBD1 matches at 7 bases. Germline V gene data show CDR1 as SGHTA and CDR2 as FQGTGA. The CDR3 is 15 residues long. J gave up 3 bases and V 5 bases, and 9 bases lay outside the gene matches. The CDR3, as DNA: TGTGCCAGCAGCCCACAGACAGGGCTTTACACTGAAGCTTTCTTT. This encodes CASSPQTGLYTEAFF.

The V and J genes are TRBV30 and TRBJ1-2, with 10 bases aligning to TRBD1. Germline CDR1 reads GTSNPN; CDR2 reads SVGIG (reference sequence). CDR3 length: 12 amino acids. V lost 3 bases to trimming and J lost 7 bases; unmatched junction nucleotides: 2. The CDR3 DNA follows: TGTGCCTGGAGACGGGACAGGGGTGGCTACACCTTC. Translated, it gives CAWRRDRGGYTF.

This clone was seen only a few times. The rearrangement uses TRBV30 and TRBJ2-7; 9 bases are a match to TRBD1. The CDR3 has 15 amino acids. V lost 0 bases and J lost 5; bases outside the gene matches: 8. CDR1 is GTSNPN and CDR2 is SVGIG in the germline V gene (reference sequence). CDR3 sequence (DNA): TGTGCCTGGAGTGTGGGCGGGACAGGGAGAAACGAGCAGTACTTC. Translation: CAWSVGGTGRNEQYF.

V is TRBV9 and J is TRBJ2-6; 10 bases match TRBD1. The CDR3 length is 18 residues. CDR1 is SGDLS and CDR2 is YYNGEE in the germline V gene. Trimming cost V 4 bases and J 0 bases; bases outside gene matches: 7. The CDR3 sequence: CASSIGTGVFSGANVLTF. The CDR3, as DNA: TGTGCCAGCAGCATAGGGACAGGGGTCTTCTCTGGGGCCAACGTCCTGACTTTC.

The CDR3 sequence: CASSLGGPYEEQYF. CDR3 DNA: TGTGCCAGCAGCTTAGGTGGGCCTTATGAGGAGCAGTACTTC. J is TRBJ2-7 and V is TRBV7-6; no firm D call. The CDR3 has 14 residues. Trimming took off 1 base at V and 7 bases at J, with 14 bases between the two ends. Germline lookup yields CDR1 SGHVS and CDR2 FNYEAQ.

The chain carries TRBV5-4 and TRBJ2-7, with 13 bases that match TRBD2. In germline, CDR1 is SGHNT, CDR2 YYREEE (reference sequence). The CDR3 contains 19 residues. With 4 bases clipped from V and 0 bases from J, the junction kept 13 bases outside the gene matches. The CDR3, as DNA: TGTGCCAGCAGCCCTAGGACTAGCGGGAGAGGGATGTCCTCCTACGAGCAGTACTTC. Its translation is CASSPRTSGRGMSSYEQYF.

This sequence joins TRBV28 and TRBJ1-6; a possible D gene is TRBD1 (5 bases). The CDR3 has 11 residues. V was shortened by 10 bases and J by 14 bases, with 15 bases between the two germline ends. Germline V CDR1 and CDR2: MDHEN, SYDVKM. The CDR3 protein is CAIKGKGALHF. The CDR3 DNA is TGTGCCATCAAGGGGAAGGGAGCCCTCCACTTT.

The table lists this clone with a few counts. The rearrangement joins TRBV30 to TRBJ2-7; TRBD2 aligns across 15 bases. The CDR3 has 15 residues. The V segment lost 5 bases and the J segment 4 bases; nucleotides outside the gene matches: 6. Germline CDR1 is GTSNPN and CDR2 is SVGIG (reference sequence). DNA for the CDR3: TGTGCCTGGGGCCCCGGGACTAGCGGGAGGTACGAGCAGTACTTC. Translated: CAWGPGTSGRYEQYF.

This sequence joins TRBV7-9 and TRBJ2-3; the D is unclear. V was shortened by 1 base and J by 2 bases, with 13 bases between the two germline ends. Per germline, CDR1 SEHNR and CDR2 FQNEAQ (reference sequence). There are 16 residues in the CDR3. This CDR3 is CASSLGLSHSTDTQYF. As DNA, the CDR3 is TGTGCCAGCAGCTTAGGTTTAAGTCACTCCACAGATACGCAGTATTTT.

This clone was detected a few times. This chain's CDR3 is CASSTLAGTTGELFF. CDR3 DNA sequence: TGTGCCAGTAGTACTCTAGCGGGAACCACCGGGGAGCTGTTTTTT. The chain recombines TRBV19 with TRBJ2-2; 9 positions agree with TRBD2. Trimming removed 4 bases from V and 4 bases from J; junction bases left unmatched: 4. This CDR3 spans 15 amino acids. Germline-derived CDR1 and CDR2 are LNHDA and SQIVND (reference sequence).

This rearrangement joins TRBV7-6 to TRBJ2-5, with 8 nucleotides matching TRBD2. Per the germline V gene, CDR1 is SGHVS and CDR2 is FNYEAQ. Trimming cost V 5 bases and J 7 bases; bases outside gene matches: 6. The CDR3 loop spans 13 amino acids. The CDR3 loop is CASSPRLAWTQYF. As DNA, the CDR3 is TGTGCCAGCAGCCCAAGACTAGCGTGGACCCAGTACTTC.

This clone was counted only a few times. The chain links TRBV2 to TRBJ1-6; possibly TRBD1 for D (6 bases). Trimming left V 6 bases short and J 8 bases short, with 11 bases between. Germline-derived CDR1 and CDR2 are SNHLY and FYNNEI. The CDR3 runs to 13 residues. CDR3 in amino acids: CASRDSEYSPLHF. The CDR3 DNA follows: TGTGCCAGCAGGGACAGTGAATATTCACCCCTCCACTTT. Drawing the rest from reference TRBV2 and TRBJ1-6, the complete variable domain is EPEVTQTPSHQVTQMGQEVILRCVPISNHLYFYWYRQILGQKVEFLVSFYNNEISEKSEIFDDQFSVERPDGSNFTLKIRSTKLEDSAMYFCASRDSEYSPLHFGNGTRLTVT.

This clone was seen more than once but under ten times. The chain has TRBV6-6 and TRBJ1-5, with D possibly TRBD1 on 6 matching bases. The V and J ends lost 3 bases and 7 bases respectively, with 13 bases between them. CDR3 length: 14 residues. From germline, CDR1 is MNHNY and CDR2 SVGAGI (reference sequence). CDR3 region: CASSYRQDRQPQHF. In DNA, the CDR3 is TGTGCCAGCAGTTATAGACAGGATCGGCAGCCCCAGCATTTT.

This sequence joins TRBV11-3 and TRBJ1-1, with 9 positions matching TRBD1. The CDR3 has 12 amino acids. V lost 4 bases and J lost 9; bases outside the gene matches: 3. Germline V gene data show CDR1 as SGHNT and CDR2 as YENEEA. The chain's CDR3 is CASSSDRGKAFF. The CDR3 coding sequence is TGTGCCAGCAGCTCGGACAGGGGCAAAGCTTTCTTT.

The CDR3 sequence: CASSPIGSSGIYNEQFF. DNA of the CDR3: TGTGCCAGCAGCCCTATTGGCTCTAGCGGGATCTACAATGAGCAGTTCTTC. The genes are TRBV28 and TRBJ2-1; 9 bases are shared with TRBD2. Trimming removed 6 bases from V and 3 bases from J; junction bases left unmatched: 12. Germline CDR1 reads MDHEN; CDR2 reads SYDVKM. The CDR3 has 17 residues.

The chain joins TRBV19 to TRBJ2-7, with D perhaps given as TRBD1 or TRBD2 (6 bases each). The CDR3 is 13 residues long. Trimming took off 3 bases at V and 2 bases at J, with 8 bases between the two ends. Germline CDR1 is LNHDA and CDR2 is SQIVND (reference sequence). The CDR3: CASSMEGAYEQYF. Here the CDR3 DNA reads TGTGCCAGTAGTATGGAGGGGGCCTACGAGCAGTACTTC.

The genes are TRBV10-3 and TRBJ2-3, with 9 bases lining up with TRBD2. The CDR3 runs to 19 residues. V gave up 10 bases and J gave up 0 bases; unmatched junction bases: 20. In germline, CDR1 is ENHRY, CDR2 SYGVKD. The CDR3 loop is CATQQGGRAAGSSTDTQYF. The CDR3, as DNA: TGTGCCACCCAGCAGGGCGGGAGGGCCGCTGGGTCTAGCACAGATACGCAGTATTTT.